This T cell receptor (beta chain) was obtained from a study of blood T cell repertoires in COVID-19. As for the study in general: Sites in the United States, Italy and Spain provided acute and convalescent COVID-19 samples.

V was clipped by 7 bases and J by 2 bases; unmatched bases: 10. The CDR3 totals 15 residues. The germline V gene has CDR1 SQVTM and CDR2 ANQGSEA. This table comes from immunoSEQ multiplex PCR, and its TCRdb copy is limited to in-frame clones, with some not included. The sample holds about 220,000 clones; 82% are singletons and the top ten take 3.6%. The sample was peripheral blood. V and J are TRBV29-1 and TRBJ2-3, with 9 bases that match TRBD1. This TCR came from a woman of 80 years or more with acute or convalescent COVID-19. The CDR3 loop is CSARRGTGNTDTQYF. CDR3 bases: TGCAGCGCTCGAAGGGGGACAGGGAACACAGATACGCAGTATTTT.